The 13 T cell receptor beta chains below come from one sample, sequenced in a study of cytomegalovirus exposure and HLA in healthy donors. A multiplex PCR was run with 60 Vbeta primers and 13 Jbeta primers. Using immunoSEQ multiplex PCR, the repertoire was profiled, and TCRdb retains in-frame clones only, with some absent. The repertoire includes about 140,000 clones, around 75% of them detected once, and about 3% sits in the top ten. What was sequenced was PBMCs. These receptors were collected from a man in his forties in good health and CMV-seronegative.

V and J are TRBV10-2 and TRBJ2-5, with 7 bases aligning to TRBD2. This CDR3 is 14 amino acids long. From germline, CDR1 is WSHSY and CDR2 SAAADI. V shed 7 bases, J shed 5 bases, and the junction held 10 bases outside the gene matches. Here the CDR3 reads CASKWGGPQETQYF. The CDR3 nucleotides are TGCGCCAGCAAGTGGGGGGGACCCCAGGAGACCCAGTACTTC.

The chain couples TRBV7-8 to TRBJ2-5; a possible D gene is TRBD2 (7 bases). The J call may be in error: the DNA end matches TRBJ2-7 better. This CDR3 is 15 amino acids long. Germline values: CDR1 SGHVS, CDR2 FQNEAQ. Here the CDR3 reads CASSLAGGGGYEQYF. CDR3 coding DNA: TGTGCCAGCAGCTTAGCGGGAGGGGGGGGCTACGAGCAGTACTTC.

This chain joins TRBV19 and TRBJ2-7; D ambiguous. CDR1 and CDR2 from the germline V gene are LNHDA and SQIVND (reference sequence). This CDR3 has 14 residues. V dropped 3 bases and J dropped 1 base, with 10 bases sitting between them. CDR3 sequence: CASSISPGSYEQYF. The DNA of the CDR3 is TGTGCCAGTAGTATTAGTCCCGGTTCCTACGAGCAGTACTTC.

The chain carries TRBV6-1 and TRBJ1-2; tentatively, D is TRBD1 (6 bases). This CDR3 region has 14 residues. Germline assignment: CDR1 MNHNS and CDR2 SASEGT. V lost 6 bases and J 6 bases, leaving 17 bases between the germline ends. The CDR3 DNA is TGTGCCAGCAGCGCCCAACAGGGCGCGGATGGCTACACCTTC. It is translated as CASSAQQGADGYTF.

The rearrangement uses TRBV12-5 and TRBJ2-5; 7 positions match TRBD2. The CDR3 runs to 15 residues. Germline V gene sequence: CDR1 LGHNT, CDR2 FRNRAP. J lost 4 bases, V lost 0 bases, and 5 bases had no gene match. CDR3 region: CASGLVHGRGETQYF. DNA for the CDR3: TGTGCTAGTGGTTTGGTACATGGGAGGGGAGAGACCCAGTACTTC.

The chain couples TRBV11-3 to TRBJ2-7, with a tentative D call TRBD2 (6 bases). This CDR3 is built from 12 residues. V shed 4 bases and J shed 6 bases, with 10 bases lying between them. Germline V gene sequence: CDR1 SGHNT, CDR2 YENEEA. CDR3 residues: CASSSGGPEQYF. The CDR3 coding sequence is TGTGCCAGCAGCTCCGGGGGTCCCGAGCAGTACTTC.

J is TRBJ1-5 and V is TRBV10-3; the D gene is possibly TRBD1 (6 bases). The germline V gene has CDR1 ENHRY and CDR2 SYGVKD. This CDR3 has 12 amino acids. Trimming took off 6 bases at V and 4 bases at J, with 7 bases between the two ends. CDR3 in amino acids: CAIRQGNQPQHF. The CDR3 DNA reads TGTGCCATCAGACAGGGAAATCAGCCCCAGCATTTT.

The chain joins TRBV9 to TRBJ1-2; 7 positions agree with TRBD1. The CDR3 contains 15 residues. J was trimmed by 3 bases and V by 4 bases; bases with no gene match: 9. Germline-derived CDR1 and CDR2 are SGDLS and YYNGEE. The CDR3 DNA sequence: TGTGCCAGCAGCTCCCGGGACAGCCTGTACTATGGCTACACCTTC. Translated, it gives CASSSRDSLYYGYTF.

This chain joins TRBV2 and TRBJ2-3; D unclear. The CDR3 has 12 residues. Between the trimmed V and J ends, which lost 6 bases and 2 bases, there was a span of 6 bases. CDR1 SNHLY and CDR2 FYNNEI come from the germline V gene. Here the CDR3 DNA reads TGTGCCAGCAGGGCTTACACAGATACGCAGTATTTT. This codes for CASRAYTDTQYF.

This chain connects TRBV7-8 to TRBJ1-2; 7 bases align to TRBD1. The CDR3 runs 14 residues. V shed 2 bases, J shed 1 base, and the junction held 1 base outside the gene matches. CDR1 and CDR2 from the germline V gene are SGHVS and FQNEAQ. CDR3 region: CASSLRDSNYGYTF. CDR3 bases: TGTGCCAGCAGCTTAAGGGACAGTAACTATGGCTACACCTTC.

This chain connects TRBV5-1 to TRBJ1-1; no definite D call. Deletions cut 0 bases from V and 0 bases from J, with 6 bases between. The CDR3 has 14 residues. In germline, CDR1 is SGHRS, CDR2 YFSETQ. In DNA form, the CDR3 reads TGCGCCAGCAGCTTGGACATCATGAACACTGAAGCTTTCTTT. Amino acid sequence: CASSLDIMNTEAFF.

The CDR3 is CASSLGGSEAFF. CDR3 nucleotide sequence: TGTGCCAGCAGTTTAGGGGGCAGTGAAGCTTTCTTT. J is TRBJ1-1 and V is TRBV28; tentatively, D is TRBD1 (6 bases). Germline V gene sequence: CDR1 MDHEN, CDR2 SYDVKM. The CDR3 totals 12 residues. Trimming shortened V by 2 bases and J by 7 bases, and 8 bases separated the two germline ends.

This chain's CDR3 is CASSPDPGLEKLFF. CDR3 coding DNA: TGCGCCAGCAGCCCCGATCCGGGGTTGGAAAAACTGTTTTTT. V usage is TRBV5-1 and J usage is TRBJ1-4; D unclear. From germline, CDR1 is SGHRS and CDR2 YFSETQ. Trimming stripped 4 bases from V and 8 bases from J, with 15 bases between. The CDR3 contains 14 residues.